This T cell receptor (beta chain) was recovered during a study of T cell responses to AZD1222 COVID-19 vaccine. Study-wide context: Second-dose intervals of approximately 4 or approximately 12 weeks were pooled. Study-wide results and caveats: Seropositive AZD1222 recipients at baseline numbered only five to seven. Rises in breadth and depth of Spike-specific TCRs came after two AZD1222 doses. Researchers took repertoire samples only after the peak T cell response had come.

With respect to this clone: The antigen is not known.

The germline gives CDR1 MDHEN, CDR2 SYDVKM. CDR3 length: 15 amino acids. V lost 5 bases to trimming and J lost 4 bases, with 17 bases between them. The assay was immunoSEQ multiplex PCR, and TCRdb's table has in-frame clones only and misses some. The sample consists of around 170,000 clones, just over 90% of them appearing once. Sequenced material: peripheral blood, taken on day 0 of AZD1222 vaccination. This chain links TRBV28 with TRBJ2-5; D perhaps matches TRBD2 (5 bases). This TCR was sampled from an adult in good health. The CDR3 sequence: CASSMTLEAGETQYF. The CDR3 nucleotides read TGTGCCAGCAGTATGACACTAGAGGCGGGAGAGACCCAGTACTTC.